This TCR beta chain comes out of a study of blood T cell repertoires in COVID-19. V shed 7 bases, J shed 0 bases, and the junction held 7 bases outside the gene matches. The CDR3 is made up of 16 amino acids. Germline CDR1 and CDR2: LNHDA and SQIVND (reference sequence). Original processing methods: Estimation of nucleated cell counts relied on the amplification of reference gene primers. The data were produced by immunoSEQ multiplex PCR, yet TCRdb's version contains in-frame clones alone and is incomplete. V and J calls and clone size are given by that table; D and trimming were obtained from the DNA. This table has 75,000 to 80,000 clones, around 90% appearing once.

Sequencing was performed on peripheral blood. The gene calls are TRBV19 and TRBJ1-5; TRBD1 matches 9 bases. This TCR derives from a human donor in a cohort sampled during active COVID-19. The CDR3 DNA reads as TGTGCCAGTACCGAGACAGGGGGACTTAGCAATCAGCCCCAGCATTTT. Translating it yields CASTETGGLSNQPQHF.